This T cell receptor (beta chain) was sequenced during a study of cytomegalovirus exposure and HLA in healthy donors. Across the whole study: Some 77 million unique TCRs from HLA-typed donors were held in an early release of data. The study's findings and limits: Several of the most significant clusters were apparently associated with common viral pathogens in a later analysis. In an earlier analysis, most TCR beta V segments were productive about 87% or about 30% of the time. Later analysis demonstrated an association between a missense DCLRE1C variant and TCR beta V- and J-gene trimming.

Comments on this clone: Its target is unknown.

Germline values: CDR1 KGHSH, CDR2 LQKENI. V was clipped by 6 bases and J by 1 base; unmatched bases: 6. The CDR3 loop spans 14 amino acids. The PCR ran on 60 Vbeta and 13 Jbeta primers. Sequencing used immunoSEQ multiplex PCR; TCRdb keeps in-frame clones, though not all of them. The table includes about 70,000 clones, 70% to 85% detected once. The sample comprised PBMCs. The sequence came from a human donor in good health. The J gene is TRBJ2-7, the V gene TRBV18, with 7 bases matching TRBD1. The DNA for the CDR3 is TGTGCCAGCTCGCTCCGGGACAGATCCTACGAGCAGTACTTC. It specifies CASSLRDRSYEQYF.